The rows below give T cell receptor beta chains drawn from one sample of a study of blood T cells in healthy people across ages. TCRdb reanalysed the 5' RACE reads using MiXCR and keeps one entry per CDR3 protein. The data show hundreds of thousands of distinct CDR3 sequences, approximately 59% seen once. Input material: blood. These receptors were taken from a man aged 55 to 70 in good health. Each CDR3 is given with its conserved first and last residue. The order of the fields is D gene, clone size, J gene, V gene, CDR3 protein, CDR3 DNA. A D gene is named only where the DNA matches it firmly. Clone size is given for some rows only: seen once, a few or many times, or a class if the clone is expanded.

D: NA; size: NA; J: TRBJ2-6; V: TRBV19; CDR3: CASSSLTAGANVLTF; DNA: TGTGCCAGTAGTAGCCTGACAGCTGGGGCCAACGTCCTGACTTTC
D: TRBD2; size: NA; J: TRBJ2-3; V: TRBV2; CDR3: CASTRLAGVADTQYF; DNA: TGTGCCAGCACCCGACTAGCGGGGGTCGCAGATACGCAGTATTTT
D: NA; size: few; J: TRBJ2-1; V: TRBV20-1; CDR3: CSASRAGTPLMSSYNEQFF; DNA: TGCAGTGCTAGCCGCGCGGGAACACCACTAATGAGCTCCTACAATGAGCAGTTCTTC
D: NA; size: once; J: TRBJ1-1; V: TRBV29-1; CDR3: CSVPFGTEAFF; DNA: TGCAGCGTGCCTTTTGGCACTGAAGCTTTCTTT
D: NA; size: NA; J: TRBJ2-2; V: TRBV10-3; CDR3: CAIKTGLADYTGELFF; DNA: TGTGCCATCAAGACGGGGTTGGCCGATTACACCGGGGAGCTGTTTTTT
D: NA; size: few; J: TRBJ2-3; V: TRBV20-1; CDR3: CSAHPPIAGSGADTQYF; DNA: TGCAGTGCCCACCCCCCCATAGCGGGCTCAGGGGCAGATACGCAGTATTTT
D: TRBD1; size: NA; J: TRBJ1-4; V: TRBV18; CDR3: CASSPGQGSNEKLFF; DNA: TGTGCCAGCTCACCCGGACAGGGGTCTAATGAAAAACTGTTTTTT
D: TRBD2; size: NA; J: TRBJ2-7; V: TRBV4-1; CDR3: CASSQKTSGGAEAYEQYF; DNA: TGCGCCAGCAGCCAGAAGACTAGCGGGGGGGCTGAAGCCTACGAGCAGTACTTC
D: TRBD1; size: NA; J: TRBJ1-4; V: TRBV7-8; CDR3: CASSLAGQPNEKLFF; DNA: TGTGCCAGCAGCTTAGCGGGACAGCCTAATGAAAAACTGTTTTTT
D: NA; size: NA; J: TRBJ1-4; V: TRBV7-9; CDR3: CASSLNTGFEKLFF; DNA: TGTGCCAGCAGCTTAAATACCGGCTTTGAAAAACTGTTTTTT
D: NA; size: NA; J: TRBJ2-1; V: TRBV7-2; CDR3: CASSPTVSYNEQFF; DNA: TGTGCCAGCAGCCCTACCGTGTCCTACAATGAGCAGTTCTTC
D: TRBD1; size: once; J: TRBJ2-5; V: TRBV5-1; CDR3: CASSFRDSTAQETQYF; DNA: TGCGCCAGCAGCTTCAGGGACAGTACTGCTCAAGAGACCCAGTACTTC
D: NA; size: NA; J: TRBJ2-5; V: TRBV12-3/TRBV12-4; CDR3: CASSFIVETQYF; DNA: TGTGCCAGCAGTTTCATTGTAGAGACCCAGTACTTC
D: TRBD2; size: NA; J: TRBJ2-1; V: TRBV24-1; CDR3: CATQWGGSYNEQFF; DNA: TGTGCCACCCAATGGGGGGGCTCCTACAATGAGCAGTTCTTC
D: TRBD2; size: NA; J: TRBJ2-1; V: TRBV24-1; CDR3: CATSVAGGGNEQFF; DNA: TGTGCCACCAGCGTAGCGGGGGGAGGGAATGAGCAGTTCTTC
D: NA; size: NA; J: TRBJ2-3; V: TRBV7-2; CDR3: CASSVSVTQYF; DNA: TGTGCCAGCAGCGTCTCGGTGACGCAGTATTTT
D: TRBD1; size: NA; J: TRBJ1-1; V: TRBV4-1; CDR3: CASTLRDRADTEAFF; DNA: TGCGCCAGCACCCTCCGGGACAGGGCGGACACTGAAGCTTTCTTT
D: TRBD1; size: few; J: TRBJ1-1; V: TRBV3-1; CDR3: CASSQFRGGTEAFF; DNA: TGTGCCAGCAGCCAATTCAGGGGGGGCACTGAAGCTTTCTTT
D: NA; size: NA; J: TRBJ2-7; V: TRBV2; CDR3: CASRGSRTSEQYF; DNA: TGTGCCTCCCGGGGGTCTCGTACCAGCGAGCAGTACTTC
D: NA; size: NA; J: TRBJ1-1; V: TRBV20-1; CDR3: CSARAFRDTEAFF; DNA: TGCAGTGCTAGAGCCTTCAGGGACACTGAAGCTTTCTTT
D: TRBD2; size: NA; J: TRBJ2-7; V: TRBV5-1; CDR3: CASTSGGGNNEQYF; DNA: TGCGCCAGCACTAGCGGGGGCGGTAACAATGAGCAGTACTTC
D: NA; size: NA; J: TRBJ2-3; V: TRBV29-1; CDR3: CSVATANPTDTQYF; DNA: TGCAGCGTTGCGACCGCTAACCCTACAGATACGCAGTATTTT
D: NA; size: NA; J: TRBJ2-4; V: TRBV10-3; CDR3: CAISEGSGPGGKNIQYF; DNA: TGTGCCATCAGTGAAGGATCGGGACCGGGCGGGAAAAACATTCAGTACTTC
D: NA; size: few; J: TRBJ2-4; V: TRBV10-2; CDR3: CASFPALGAKNIQYF; DNA: TGCGCCAGCTTTCCCGCCCTTGGGGCCAAAAACATTCAGTACTTC
D: TRBD2; size: few; J: TRBJ2-1; V: TRBV11-2; CDR3: CASSFYSGGAYNEQFF; DNA: TGTGCCAGCAGCTTCTACAGCGGGGGGGCCTACAATGAGCAGTTCTTC
D: NA; size: NA; J: TRBJ1-2; V: TRBV25-1; CDR3: CASTGAGYGYTF; DNA: TGTGCCAGCACAGGGGCTGGCTATGGCTACACCTTC
D: TRBD2; size: few; J: TRBJ2-1; V: TRBV20-1; CDR3: CSASTLAGGSYNEQFF; DNA: TGCAGTGCTAGTACCCTAGCGGGGGGCTCCTACAATGAGCAGTTCTTC
D: NA; size: many; J: TRBJ1-2; V: TRBV12-3/TRBV12-4; CDR3: CASSLRTYGYTF; DNA: TGTGCCAGCAGTCTGAGGACCTATGGCTACACCTTC
D: NA; size: NA; J: TRBJ1-1; V: TRBV28; CDR3: CASSLVRAGYSEAFF; DNA: TGTGCCAGCAGTTTAGTGCGAGCCGGGTATTCTGAAGCTTTCTTT
D: TRBD1; size: NA; J: TRBJ2-5; V: TRBV29-1; CDR3: CSALGQGTETQYF; DNA: TGCAGCGCGTTAGGACAGGGGACGGAGACCCAGTACTTC
D: TRBD1; size: NA; J: TRBJ2-7; V: TRBV6-1; CDR3: CASTEVRQGYDEQYF; DNA: TGTGCCAGCACCGAAGTGAGACAGGGGTACGACGAGCAGTACTTC
D: TRBD1; size: NA; J: TRBJ1-4; V: TRBV7-8; CDR3: CASSADRVNEKLFF; DNA: TGTGCCAGCAGCGCGGACAGGGTAAATGAAAAACTGTTTTTT
D: NA; size: NA; J: TRBJ2-5; V: TRBV25-1; CDR3: CASSDLQETQYF; DNA: TGTGCCAGCAGTGACTTACAGGAGACCCAGTACTTC
D: TRBD1; size: NA; J: TRBJ2-1; V: TRBV11-2; CDR3: CASSFSGIVRTGTYNEQFF; DNA: TGTGCCAGCAGCTTCTCGGGTATCGTCCGGACAGGGACGTACAATGAGCAGTTCTTC
D: NA; size: NA; J: TRBJ1-4; V: TRBV7-9; CDR3: CARSFLSINEKLFF; DNA: TGTGCCCGCAGCTTTCTATCGATTAATGAAAAACTGTTTTTT
D: NA; size: few; J: TRBJ1-2; V: TRBV18; CDR3: CASSGGGRGYTF; DNA: TGTGCCAGCTCCGGAGGGGGTCGGGGCTACACCTTC
D: NA; size: many; J: TRBJ2-7; V: TRBV9; CDR3: CASSVADISYEQYF; DNA: TGTGCCAGCAGCGTAGCGGACATCTCCTACGAGCAGTACTTC
D: TRBD2; size: NA; J: TRBJ2-3; V: TRBV28; CDR3: CASSGGHGRGTDTQYF; DNA: TGTGCCAGCAGTGGGGGCCACGGGAGGGGCACAGATACGCAGTATTTT
D: TRBD1; size: NA; J: TRBJ2-7; V: TRBV25-1; CDR3: CASSDRTGGDEQYF; DNA: TGTGCCAGCAGTGACAGGACAGGGGGGGACGAGCAGTACTTC
D: TRBD2; size: NA; J: TRBJ2-5; V: TRBV20-1; CDR3: CSARSLAGPQETQYF; DNA: TGCAGTGCTAGGAGTCTAGCGGGGCCTCAAGAGACCCAGTACTTC
D: NA; size: NA; J: TRBJ2-5; V: TRBV7-9; CDR3: CASSLPTPQETQYF; DNA: TGTGCCAGCAGCTTACCGACCCCACAAGAGACCCAGTACTTC
D: NA; size: NA; J: TRBJ2-1; V: TRBV20-1; CDR3: CSASILGGGTSSYNEQFF; DNA: TGCAGTGCTAGCATTTTGGGAGGGGGCACGAGCTCCTACAATGAGCAGTTCTTC
D: NA; size: NA; J: TRBJ2-5; V: TRBV29-1; CDR3: CSVAFPGQQETQYF; DNA: TGCAGCGTCGCTTTCCCCGGACAGCAAGAGACCCAGTACTTC
D: TRBD2; size: NA; J: TRBJ2-3; V: TRBV7-2; CDR3: CASTQTSGGAPRGAQYF; DNA: TGTGCCAGCACCCAGACTAGCGGGGGGGCTCCCCGGGGGGCTCAGTATTTT
D: NA; size: NA; J: TRBJ2-5; V: TRBV13; CDR3: CASSSLGQGQETQYF; DNA: TGTGCCAGCAGCTCCCTGGGGCAGGGGCAAGAGACCCAGTACTTC